The clone carrying this T cell receptor (beta chain) was seen ten or more times. Its specificity is not known. The template for TCR beta VDJ and CDR3 sequence profiling was genomic DNA. TCRdb re-analysed the reads in MiXCR, keeping a single row per CDR3 protein. The table records about 190,000 distinct CDR3 sequences, under 55% of them present only once. The CDR3 totals 16 residues. Between the trimmed V and J ends, which lost 5 bases and 2 bases, there was a span of 18 bases. Germline V gene sequence: CDR1 SEHNR, CDR2 FQNEAQ (reference sequence). This record comes from a study of CD8+CD57+ T cells in acquired aplastic anemia. As for the study in general: An average of roughly 3 ug of DNA was obtained from sorted CD4+ and CD8+ cells.

Patients sequenced had flow cytometry evidence of CD8+CD57+ cell expansion. Severe acquired aplastic anemia was diagnosed in all patients. Patients were untreated when blood was sampled. Study outcomes and limitations: Patients and controls had in common 25 to 35 CD8+ CDR3 sequences.

The TCR comes from a human donor with aplastic anemia. The material sequenced was sorted CD4+, CD8+, or CD8+CD57+ T cells (not recorded which) from PBMCs. The chain is built from TRBV7-9 and TRBJ1-1, with a weak D call TRBD1 (6 bases). The CDR3, as DNA: TGTGCCAGCAGCCAAAGCCGCTGGACAGATAACACTGAAGCTTTCTTT. Its protein is CASSQSRWTDNTEAFF.